This T cell receptor (beta chain) is from a study of T cell repertoires in cytomegalovirus infection (dated by TCRdb to about 2019). Concerning the study at large: Donor HLA type was relevant to the analysis, because carriage of CMV infection together with the matching HLA type was indicated by public TCR beta signatures.

Looking up the germline V gene yields CDR1 LGHNA and CDR2 YNFKEQ. The CDR3 runs 12 residues from the cysteine to the phenylalanine. Just CDR3 DNA is preserved here, 36 bases in frame from base 1. V is pared back by 0 bases and J by 7 bases, with 4 bases lying between the germline termini. The sample holds many counts of this clonotype. Its antigen is not yet known. No much larger clone exists at a distance of one base, and base qualities are not known. Summary of the overall study and its limitations: The ex vivo response was dominated by HLA-C-restricted CMV-specific TCR beta clonotypes, which also provided the single most frequent clonotype in two of eight donors. In both this cohort and an independent roughly 350-donor cohort, the cumulative frequency of public TCR beta family members distinguished carriers of CMV infection plus the relevant HLA type.

Instrument used: Illumina HiSeq 1500. The public reads were reprocessed in TCRdb via fastp at Q25 and MiXCR, keeping in-frame beta chains. Rows merge per CDR3 protein into single entries with the most common DNA and genes. A total of hundreds of thousands of distinct CDR3 sequences appear in this sample, about 11% of them only once. The ten largest clones represent 10% to 13% of the sample. Material for sequencing was PBMCs. In this chain, TRBV4-2 is recombined with TRBJ1-5; the D gene lacks a confident call. The origin of this receptor is a human donor in good health (CMV status not recorded). Some clones in this sample may be carry-over from other donors' samples. The CDR3 reads CASSQEAQPQHF. In nucleotide form, the sequence is TGTGCCAGCAGCCAAGAAGCCCAGCCCCAGCATTTT.